These 10 T cell receptor beta chains came from one sample sequenced in a study of memory CD4+ T cells and cytomegalovirus serostatus. Single viable CD3+CD4+CD8-CD45RO+ cells were sorted as the memory CD4+ T cells. Generated by immunoSEQ multiplex PCR, the TCRdb table keeps only in-frame clones and is missing some. The table shows tens of thousands of clones, with more than 75% occurring only once. Sequencing input: memory CD4+ T cells from blood. All receptors derive from an adult in good health and CMV-seropositive.

The CDR3 DNA reads as TGTGCCAGCAGTTACCCCCAGGGGGCGCGCCCAGATGAGCAGTTCTTC. This gives the protein CASSYPQGARPDEQFF. The chain recombines TRBV6-6 with TRBJ2-1, with 8 positions matching TRBD1. This CDR3 region has 16 residues. With 2 bases clipped from V and 8 bases from J, the junction kept 11 bases outside the gene matches. Per germline, CDR1 MNHNY and CDR2 SVGAGI (reference sequence).

The V gene is TRBV2, the J gene TRBJ1-2; 8 bases match TRBD1. CDR3 size: 13 residues. Looked up from germline, CDR1 is SNHLY and CDR2 is FYNNEI. Unmatched junction bases numbered 3, after V lost 4 bases and J lost 5 bases. The CDR3: CASSGDRLYGYTF. The CDR3 DNA reads as TGTGCCAGCAGTGGGGACAGGCTATATGGCTACACCTTC.

This sequence joins TRBV6-5 and TRBJ1-2, with D possibly TRBD1 on 5 matching bases. The CDR3 is 14 amino acids. The V and J ends lost 4 bases and 8 bases respectively, with 17 bases between them. Germline values: CDR1 MNHEY, CDR2 SVGAGI. CDR3 bases: TGTGCCAGCAGTTGGGGTCCCGGGAAGGGGGGCTACACCTTC. The encoded protein is CASSWGPGKGGYTF.

The chain combines TRBV15 with TRBJ2-5; possibly TRBD2 for D (6 bases). The CDR3 length is 16 residues. The germline V gene encodes CDR1 LNHNV and CDR2 YYDKDF (reference sequence). With 3 bases removed from V and 2 bases from J, the gap between germline ends came to 16 bases. Here the CDR3 reads CATSSTQMTRQETQYF. Here the CDR3 DNA reads TGTGCCACCAGCAGCACCCAAATGACTAGGCAAGAGACCCAGTACTTC.

Comments on this clone: The junction shows a germline mismatch at one end, possibly a read error. The genes are TRBV4-1 and TRBJ2-7, with 8 nucleotides matching TRBD2. This CDR3 spans 12 amino acids. Germline V gene sequence: CDR1 MGHRA, CDR2 YSYEKL. The CDR3 DNA reads TGCGCCAGCAGCCAAGACAACGGGAGGGTAGACTTC. It codes for CASSQDNGRVDF.

The J gene is TRBJ1-2, the V gene TRBV7-2; TRBD1 agrees at 12 bases. In germline, CDR1 is SGHTA, CDR2 FQGNSA. V was clipped by 4 bases and J by 11 bases; unmatched bases: 5. This CDR3 has 13 residues. The CDR3 here is CASSSWDRGLYTF. CDR3 DNA: TGTGCCAGCAGCTCGTGGGACAGGGGGCTATACACCTTC.

The chain carries TRBV7-3 and TRBJ2-3; D perhaps matches TRBD2 (6 bases). The germline gives CDR1 SGHTA, CDR2 FQGTGA. V was cut by 4 bases and J by 1 base, with 9 bases left in between. The CDR3 contains 14 residues. The CDR3 loop is CASSSLAGTDTQYF. Written as DNA, the CDR3 is TGTGCCAGCAGCTCCTTAGCGGGCACAGATACGCAGTATTTT.

This clone has more than one count but fewer than ten. The chain recombines TRBV18 with TRBJ1-1; D gene ambiguous. The V end was cut by 3 bases, the J end by 1 base, with 15 bases between. The germline V gene encodes CDR1 KGHSH and CDR2 LQKENI. The CDR3 totals 16 residues. The CDR3 DNA is TGTGCCAGCTCACCCGATATCTCGGCAGCGAACACTGAAGCTTTCTTT. This codes for CASSPDISAANTEAFF.

In this sample, this clone turned up once. The chain has TRBV7-2 and TRBJ2-5; D is possibly TRBD1 (5 bases). CDR1 and CDR2 from the germline V gene are SGHTA and FQGNSA. Trimming shortened V by 4 bases and J by 5 bases, and 5 bases separated the two germline ends. CDR3 length: 11 residues. As DNA, the CDR3 is TGTGCCAGCAGCTCAGGGGAGACCCAGTACTTC. The encoded protein is CASSSGETQYF.

The rearrangement joins TRBV11-2 to TRBJ2-2, with 15 bases aligning to TRBD2. The CDR3 has 16 residues. V lost 5 bases and J lost 6; bases outside the gene matches: 4. In germline, CDR1 is SGHAT, CDR2 FQNNGV. CDR3 protein: CASSPRTSGGAGELFF. CDR3 nucleotides: TGTGCCAGCAGCCCCAGGACTAGCGGGGGGGCCGGGGAGCTGTTTTTT.